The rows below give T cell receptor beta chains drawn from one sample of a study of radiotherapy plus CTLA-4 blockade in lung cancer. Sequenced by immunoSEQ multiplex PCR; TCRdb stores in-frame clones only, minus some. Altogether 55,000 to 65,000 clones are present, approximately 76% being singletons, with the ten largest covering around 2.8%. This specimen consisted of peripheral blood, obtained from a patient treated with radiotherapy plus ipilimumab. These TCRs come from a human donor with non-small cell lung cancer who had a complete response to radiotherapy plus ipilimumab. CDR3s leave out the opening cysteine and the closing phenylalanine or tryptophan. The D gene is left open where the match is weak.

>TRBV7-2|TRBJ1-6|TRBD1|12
ASSFGQGTSPLH
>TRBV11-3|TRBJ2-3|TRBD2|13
ASSRTSQITDTQY
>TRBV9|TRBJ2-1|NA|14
ASSAAAGQIYNEQF
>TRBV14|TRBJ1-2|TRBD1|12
ASSRDRDNYGYT
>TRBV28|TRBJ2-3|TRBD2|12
ASMTSGSGDTQY
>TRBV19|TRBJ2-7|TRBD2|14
ASSIRTSGGQYEQY
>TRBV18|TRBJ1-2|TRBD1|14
ASSKYATGDVRGYT
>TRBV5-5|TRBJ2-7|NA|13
ASSLGGRGYYEQY
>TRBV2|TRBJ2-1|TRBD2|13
ARGASGGAYNEQF
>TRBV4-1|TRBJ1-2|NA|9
ASSVTGTYT
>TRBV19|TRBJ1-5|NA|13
ASSIAQGSNQPQH
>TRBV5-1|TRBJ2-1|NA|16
ASTLDVAGAGLNNEQF
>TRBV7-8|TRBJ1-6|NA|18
ASSLVSVPGISSYNSPLH
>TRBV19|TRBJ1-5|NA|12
ASSHRQNNQPQH
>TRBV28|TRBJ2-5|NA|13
ASSLRQGRTETQY
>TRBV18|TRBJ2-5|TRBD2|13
ASSPVAGVIETQY
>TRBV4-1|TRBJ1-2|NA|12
ASSPGQTNYGYT
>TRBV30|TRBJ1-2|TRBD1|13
AWYKEIQGVHGYT
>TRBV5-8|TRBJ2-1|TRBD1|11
ASSWTGSREQF
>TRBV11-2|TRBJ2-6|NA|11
ASSHGVSSVLT
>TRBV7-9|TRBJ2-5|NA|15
ASSLKRGSGNQETQY
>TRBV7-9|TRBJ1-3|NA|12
ASSLQVTGNTIY
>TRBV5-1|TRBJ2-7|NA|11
ASSPRGQSEQY
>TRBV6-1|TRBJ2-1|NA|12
ASSERGFPNEQF
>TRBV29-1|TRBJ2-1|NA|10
SVEQGYNEQF
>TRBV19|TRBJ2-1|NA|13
ASSIAVVGATEQF
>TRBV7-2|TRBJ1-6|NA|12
ASSFAGSRSPLH
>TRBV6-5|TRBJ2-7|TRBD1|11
ASSGQDGYEQY
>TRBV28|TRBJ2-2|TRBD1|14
ASTYAGTGGAGELF
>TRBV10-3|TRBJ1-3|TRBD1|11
AISGQGANTIY
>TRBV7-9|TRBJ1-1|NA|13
ASSYYSTGNTEAF
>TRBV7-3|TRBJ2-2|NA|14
ASSLRAGPQGGELF
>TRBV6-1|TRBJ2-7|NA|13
ASSAYNRASYEQY
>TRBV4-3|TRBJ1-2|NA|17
ASSQDQGGRSHRSYGYT
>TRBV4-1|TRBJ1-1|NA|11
ASKGEIDTEAF
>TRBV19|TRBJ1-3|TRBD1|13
ASRQGASSGNTIY
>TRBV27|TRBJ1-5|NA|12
ASSPTGSRQPQH
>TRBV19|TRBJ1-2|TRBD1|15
ASSTAGQGGGIYGYT
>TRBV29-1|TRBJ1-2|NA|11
SVGGQSNYGYT
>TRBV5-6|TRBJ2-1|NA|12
ASIIAGGLGEQF
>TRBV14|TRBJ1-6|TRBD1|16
ASSHGDRSNSYNSPLR
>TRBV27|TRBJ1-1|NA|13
ASSPHRRSFTEAF
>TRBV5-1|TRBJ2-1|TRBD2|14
ASGRLATSSYNEQF
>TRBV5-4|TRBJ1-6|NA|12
ASSLEGGISPLH
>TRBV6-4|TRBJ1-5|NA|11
ASSVHSNQPQH
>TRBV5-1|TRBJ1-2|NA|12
ASSLAAGLGGYT
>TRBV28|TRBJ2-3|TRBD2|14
ASSLTSATGTDTQY
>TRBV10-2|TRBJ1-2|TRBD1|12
ASSKQGEGYGYT
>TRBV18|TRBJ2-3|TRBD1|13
ASSTGQGARDTQY
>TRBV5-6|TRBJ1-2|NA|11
ASSLEGPYGYT
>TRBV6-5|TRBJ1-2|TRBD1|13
ASSYGTGVNYGYT
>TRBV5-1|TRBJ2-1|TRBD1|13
ASSFLPTGDLEQF
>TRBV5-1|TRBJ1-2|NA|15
ASSLSLGGLINYGYT